The clone carrying this T cell receptor beta chain appeared a few times. Its antigen is not known. A 5'RACE template-switching step, the method used to make TCR cDNA, added a universal primer site and UMIs. One entry per CDR3 protein, called by TCRdb with MiXCR from the 5' RACE reads. The data show 250,000 to 300,000 distinct CDR3 sequences, 7.5% to 9% seen once. The ends lost 5 bases at V and 7 bases at J; junction bases unmatched: 8. The germline V gene has CDR1 SGHTA and CDR2 FQGTGA. The CDR3 totals 15 residues. These data are taken from a study of T cells after yellow fever vaccination. The overall study: Low-cell-number fractions were prepared with SMART-Seq v4 Ultra Low Input. General study results and limits: Repertoires sorted by FACS could include abundant clonotypes that are contaminants from the bulk population.

This TCR came from a man aged 18 to 29 who received the YFV17D yellow fever vaccine. This material consisted of CD4+ T cells sorted from PBMCs, taken 5 days after the yellow fever booster vaccination. V and J are TRBV7-3 and TRBJ2-2, with 9 bases identical to TRBD2. Here the CDR3 reads CASSPLAGDIGELFF. CDR3 in DNA: TGTGCCAGCAGCCCCTTAGCGGGGGATATCGGGGAGCTGTTTTTT.